This TCR beta chain was recovered during a study of T cell repertoires in cytomegalovirus infection. Study-wide context: Both a matching HLA type and CMV infection were indicated by public TCR beta signatures.

Via MiXCR, TCRdb re-called the reads, giving one row per CDR3 protein. The top ten hold approximately 18% of the sample, which has 680,000 or so distinct CDR3 sequences, about 30% seen once. As to this clonotype: Its antigen is unknown.

This CDR3 comprises 14 residues. Trimming took 8 bases from V and 3 from J, leaving 15 bases between them. Germline loops: CDR1 KGHDR, CDR2 SFDVKD. Broader study findings: In two of eight donors, the top clonotype was HLA-C-restricted CMV-specific.

This TCR derives from a human donor in good health (CMV status not recorded). Some clones in this sample may be carry-over from other donors' samples. The specimen was cultured PBMCs, collected from culture after CMV antigen stimulation. This chain connects TRBV24-1 to TRBJ2-5; either TRBD1 or TRBD2 may supply D (7 bases each). The CDR3 sequence: CATTGPGGEETQYF. In nucleotides, the CDR3 is TGTGCCACCACCGGGCCAGGGGGGGAAGAGACCCAGTACTTC.